Listed below are T cell receptor beta chains from one sample, sequenced in a study of blood T cell repertoires in COVID-19. Produced via immunoSEQ multiplex PCR; TCRdb's table is partial and in-frame only. The sample carries about 43,000 clones, roughly 87% recorded once. Specimen: peripheral blood. Source of these receptors: a woman older than 75 with active COVID-19. CDR3s include the opening cysteine and the closing phenylalanine or tryptophan. A D gene is named only where the DNA matches it firmly. Clone sizes are given selectively: once, few, many, or a class where the clone is expanded.

clone size,V gene,J gene,D gene,CDR3 protein,CDR3 DNA
-,TRBV3-1/TRBV3-2,TRBJ1-5,-,CASSPKTGEGYQPQHF,TGTGCCAGCAGCCCCAAAACAGGAGAAGGGTATCAGCCCCAGCATTTT
-,TRBV7-2,TRBJ1-6,-,CASSPQGLHSNSPLHF,TGTGCCAGCAGCCCACAGGGCCTCCACTCTAATTCACCCCTCCACTTT
-,TRBV4-3,TRBJ1-6,-,CASSRAKLNNSPLHF,TGCGCCAGCAGCAGAGCCAAGTTAAATAATTCACCCCTCCACTTT
-,TRBV18,TRBJ2-2,-,CASSPPNSYTGELFF,TGTGCCAGCTCACCACCGAACAGCTACACCGGGGAGCTGTTTTTT
once,TRBV6-2/TRBV6-3,TRBJ1-1,TRBD1,CASSQPRQGGTEAFF,TGTGCCAGCAGCCAACCTCGACAGGGTGGCACTGAAGCTTTCTTT
-,TRBV19,TRBJ1-5,-,CASSTDAGGQPQHF,TGTGCCAGTAGTACCGATGCGGGTGGACAGCCCCAGCATTTT
-,TRBV19,TRBJ1-4,TRBD1,CASRLQGQNEKLFF,TGTGCCAGTAGACTACAGGGGCAGAATGAAAAACTGTTTTTT
-,TRBV27,TRBJ2-6,TRBD1,CASGPGQGRANVLTF,TGTGCCAGCGGACCGGGACAGGGCCGGGCCAACGTCCTGACTTTC
-,TRBV7-8,TRBJ2-3,-,CASSLMGGGTDTQYF,TGTGCCAGCAGCTTAATGGGAGGAGGCACAGATACGCAGTATTTT
-,TRBV19,TRBJ2-7,TRBD1,CASSTGTGNYEQYF,TGTGCCAGTAGTACCGGGACAGGGAACTACGAGCAGTACTTC
-,TRBV18,TRBJ2-2,-,CASSPPSGRERDTGELFF,TGTGCCAGCTCACCACCCTCGGGCAGGGAGCGGGACACCGGGGAGCTGTTTTTT
-,TRBV9,TRBJ1-2,-,CASSVADFSDYGYTF,TGTGCCAGCAGCGTAGCCGATTTTAGTGACTATGGCTACACCTTC
-,TRBV7-9,TRBJ2-1,TRBD2,CASSSSGGAEREQFF,TGTGCCAGCAGCTCTAGCGGGGGGGCCGAAAGGGAGCAGTTCTTC
-,TRBV5-8,TRBJ1-1,TRBD1,CASMAGTGNTEAFF,TGTGCCTCCATGGCCGGGACAGGCAACACTGAAGCTTTCTTT
-,TRBV5-1,TRBJ1-6,-,CASSGTGRRGLHF,TGCGCCAGCAGCGGAACAGGCCGGAGGGGCCTCCACTTT
-,TRBV18,TRBJ1-1,TRBD1,CASSPRTGGETEAFF,TGTGCCAGCTCACCCAGGACAGGGGGCGAGACTGAAGCTTTCTTT
-,TRBV24-1,TRBJ1-2,TRBD1,CATSDSAGQPNYGYTF,TGTGCCACCAGTGATTCCGCGGGACAGCCTAACTATGGCTACACCTTC
-,TRBV3-1/TRBV3-2,TRBJ1-3,-,CASSQELAGNTIYF,TGTGCCAGCAGCCAAGAACTGGCTGGAAACACCATATATTTT
once,TRBV5-4,TRBJ2-5,TRBD1,CASSWGGTAQETQYF,TGTGCCAGCAGCTGGGGTGGGACAGCTCAAGAGACCCAGTACTTC
once,TRBV6-2/TRBV6-3,TRBJ2-1,-,CASSLGASYNEQFF,TGTGCCAGCAGTTTGGGGGCATCCTACAATGAGCAGTTCTTC
-,TRBV10-1,TRBJ1-2,TRBD1,CASRGSTTGTGGAGYGYTF,TGCGCCAGCAGGGGAAGCACAACCGGGACAGGGGGCGCTGGCTATGGCTACACCTTC
-,TRBV3-1/TRBV3-2,TRBJ1-4,TRBD1,CASSPDRGFQKLFF,TGTGCCAGCAGCCCGGACAGGGGCTTTCAAAAACTGTTTTTT
-,TRBV19,TRBJ2-1,TRBD2,CASTSIGRGTSRDYNEQFF,TGTGCCAGTACCAGTATAGGGAGGGGGACTAGCAGAGATTACAATGAGCAGTTCTTC
-,TRBV6-6,TRBJ2-7,-,CASSYGPRGHEQYF,TGTGCCAGCAGTTACGGACCCAGGGGTCACGAGCAGTACTTC